This entry describes one T cell receptor beta chain. Preparation of TRB cDNA libraries relied on 5' RACE carrying UMI labels. TCRdb processed the 5' RACE reads again and assigns one entry to each CDR3 protein, with no DNA. Recorded for this sample: 100,000 to 150,000 distinct CDR3 sequences. The record originates from a study of CXCR3-negative and CXCR3-positive naive CD8 T cells. CDR1 is SGHDN, CDR2 FVKESK, per germline. This CDR3 contains 13 residues. The sequencing input was naive CXCR3- CD8+ T cells from blood. The subset: CD45RO-CCR7+CD27+CD95- naive CD8+ T cells lacking CXCR3 (TNR3-). This clonotype originated in a human donor in good health. Some clones in this sample may be carry-over from other donors' samples. The rearrangement links TRBV14 to TRBJ2-7. This CDR3 reads CASSQEHSYEQYF.